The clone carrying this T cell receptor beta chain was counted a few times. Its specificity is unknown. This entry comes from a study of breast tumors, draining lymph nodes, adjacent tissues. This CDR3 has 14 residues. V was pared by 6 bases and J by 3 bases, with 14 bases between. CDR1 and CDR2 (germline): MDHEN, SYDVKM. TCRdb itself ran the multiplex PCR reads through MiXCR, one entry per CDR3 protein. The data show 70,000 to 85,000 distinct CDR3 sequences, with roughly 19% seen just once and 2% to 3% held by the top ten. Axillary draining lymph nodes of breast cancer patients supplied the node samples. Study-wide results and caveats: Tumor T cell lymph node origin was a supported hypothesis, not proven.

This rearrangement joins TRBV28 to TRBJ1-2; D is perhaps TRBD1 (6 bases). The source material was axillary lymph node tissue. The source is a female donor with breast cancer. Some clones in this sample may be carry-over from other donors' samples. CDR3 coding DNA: TGTGCCAGCAGAGCACAGGGTTCGGACTATGGCTACACCTTC. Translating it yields CASRAQGSDYGYTF.